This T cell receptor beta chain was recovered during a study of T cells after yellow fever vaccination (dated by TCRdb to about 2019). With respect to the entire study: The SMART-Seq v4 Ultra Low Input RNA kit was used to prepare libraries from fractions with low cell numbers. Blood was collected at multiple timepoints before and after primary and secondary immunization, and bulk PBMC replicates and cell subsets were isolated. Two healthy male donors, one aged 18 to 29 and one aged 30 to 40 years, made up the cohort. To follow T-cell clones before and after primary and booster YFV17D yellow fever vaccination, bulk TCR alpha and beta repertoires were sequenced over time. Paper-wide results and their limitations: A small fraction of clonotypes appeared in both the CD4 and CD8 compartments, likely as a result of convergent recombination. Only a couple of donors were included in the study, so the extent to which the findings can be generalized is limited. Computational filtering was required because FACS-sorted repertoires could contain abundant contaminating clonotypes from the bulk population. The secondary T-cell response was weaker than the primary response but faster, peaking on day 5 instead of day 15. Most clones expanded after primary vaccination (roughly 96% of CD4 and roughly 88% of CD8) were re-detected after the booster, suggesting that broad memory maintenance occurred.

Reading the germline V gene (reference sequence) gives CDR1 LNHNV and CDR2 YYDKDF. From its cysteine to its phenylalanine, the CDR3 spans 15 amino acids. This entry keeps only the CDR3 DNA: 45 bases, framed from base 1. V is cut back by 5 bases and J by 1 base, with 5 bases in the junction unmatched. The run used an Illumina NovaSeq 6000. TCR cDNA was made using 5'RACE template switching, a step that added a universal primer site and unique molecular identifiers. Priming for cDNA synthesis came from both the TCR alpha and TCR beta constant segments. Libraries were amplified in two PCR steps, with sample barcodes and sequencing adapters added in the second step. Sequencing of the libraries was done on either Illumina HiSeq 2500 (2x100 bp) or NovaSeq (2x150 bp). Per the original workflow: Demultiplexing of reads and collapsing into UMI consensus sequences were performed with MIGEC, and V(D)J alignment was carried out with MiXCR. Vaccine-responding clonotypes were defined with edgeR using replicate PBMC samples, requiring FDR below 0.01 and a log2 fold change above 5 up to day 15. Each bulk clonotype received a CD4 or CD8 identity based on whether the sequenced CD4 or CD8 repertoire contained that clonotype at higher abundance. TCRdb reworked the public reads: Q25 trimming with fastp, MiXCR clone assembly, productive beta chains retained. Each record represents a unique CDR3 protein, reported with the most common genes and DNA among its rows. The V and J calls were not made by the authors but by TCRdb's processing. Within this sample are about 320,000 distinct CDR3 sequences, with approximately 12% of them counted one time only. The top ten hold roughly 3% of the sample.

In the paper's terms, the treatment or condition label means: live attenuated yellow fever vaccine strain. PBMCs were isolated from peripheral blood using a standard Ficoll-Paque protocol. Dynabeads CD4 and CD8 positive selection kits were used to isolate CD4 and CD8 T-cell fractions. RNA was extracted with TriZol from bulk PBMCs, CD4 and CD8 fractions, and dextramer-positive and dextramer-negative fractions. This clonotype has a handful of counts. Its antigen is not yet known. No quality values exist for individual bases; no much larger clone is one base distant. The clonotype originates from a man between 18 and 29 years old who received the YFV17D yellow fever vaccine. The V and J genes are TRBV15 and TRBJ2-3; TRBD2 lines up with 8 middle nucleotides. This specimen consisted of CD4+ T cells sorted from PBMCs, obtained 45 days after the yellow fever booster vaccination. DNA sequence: TGTGCCACCAGCGGTAGCGGGGAAGGCACAGATACGCAGTATTTT. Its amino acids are CATSGSGEGTDTQYF.